This TCR beta chain was recorded in a study of blood T cell repertoires in COVID-19. Turning to the study itself: PBMCs, B-cell-depleted T cells, or T cells were the source of the cDNA or gDNA that made up the material.

CDR1 is SGHAT, CDR2 FQNNGV, per germline. V gave up 3 bases and J gave up 0 bases, with 12 bases separating them. The CDR3 loop spans 16 amino acids. Participants were placed into cohorts based on the clinical history they reported. As handled by the study authors: Nucleated cell counts were estimated from reference gene primer amplification. Assay used: immunoSEQ multiplex PCR; TCRdb lists only in-frame clones, some missing. V, J and clone size derive from that table, while D and trimming were established from the DNA sequence. The profile shows about 410,000 clones, just under 90% of them singletons.

The genes are TRBV11-2 and TRBJ2-1; possible D gene TRBD1, 5 bases. This clonotype was obtained from a woman aged 25 to 45 who had recovered from COVID-19. The specimen was PBMCs or T cells enriched from blood (not recorded which). CDR3 loop: CASSLAGLDSYNEQFF. CDR3 bases: TGTGCCAGCAGCTTGGCAGGGCTGGACTCCTACAATGAGCAGTTCTTC.